This T cell receptor (beta chain) was identified in a study of OX40 agonist ivuxolimab in advanced cancers. Profiling relied on immunoSEQ multiplex PCR, and the TCRdb table lists in-frame clones only, not all of them. The sample shows 25,000 to 30,000 clones, more than 75% of them seen only once. Trimming took 6 bases from V and 5 from J, leaving 20 bases between them. This CDR3 region has 15 residues. Germline CDR1 is MNHEY and CDR2 is SMNVEV (reference sequence). The rearrangement uses TRBV27 and TRBJ2-7; D is perhaps TRBD2 (6 bases). The material sequenced was CD4+ or CD8+ T cells sorted from blood, taken in a trial of the OX40 agonist ivuxolimab. This TCR was sampled from an adult with an advanced solid tumor such as melanoma, head and neck, liver or kidney cancer. Here the CDR3 DNA reads TGTGCCAGCAGCCCGTTCGGTGGCGGGAATAACGAGCAGTACTTC. Translated, it gives CASSPFGGGNNEQYF.